The clone carrying this T cell receptor (beta chain) turned up a few times. Trimming took off 1 base at V and 6 bases at J, with 1 base between the two ends. The CDR3 runs 11 residues. Germline V gene lookup returns CDR1 LNHDA and CDR2 SQIVND (reference sequence). These data originate in a study of T cells after yellow fever vaccination. Across the whole study: In the case of low-cell-number fractions, SMART-Seq v4 Ultra Low Input was used for preparation.

Each CDR3 protein gets one entry after TCRdb re-called the 5' RACE reads with MiXCR. Among about 400,000 distinct CDR3 sequences listed, roughly 10% were seen once. The chain uses TRBV19 and TRBJ1-5; no clear D. This specimen consisted of PBMCs, obtained on the day of the first yellow fever vaccination. This sequence was found in a man between 18 and 35 years old who received the YFV17D yellow fever vaccine. CDR3: CASSIGQPQHF. The CDR3 DNA sequence: TGTGCCAGTAGTATAGGTCAGCCCCAGCATTTT.